This TCR beta chain was sequenced in a study of CD8 T cells in Susac syndrome. Germline V gene data show CDR1 as SGHRS and CDR2 as YFSETQ. Trimming removed 4 bases from V and 1 base from J, with 11 bases in between. The length of the CDR3 is 14 residues. Random hexamers were used to reverse transcribe 0.5 to 1 ug of RNA. One entry per CDR3 protein results from TCRdb running MiXCR on the immunoSEQ multiplex PCR reads. This sample yields 160,000 or so distinct CDR3 sequences, of which roughly nine tenths are seen a single time; 0.08% belongs to the top ten. The sequence derives from a human donor in good health. The chain couples TRBV5-1 to TRBJ2-5; D is possibly TRBD1 (5 bases). The material sequenced was CD4+ T cells from PBMCs. CDR3 region: CASSHTTAQETQYF. The CDR3 coding sequence is TGCGCCAGCAGCCATACGACAGCCCAAGAGACCCAGTACTTC.